One sample yielded the 15 T cell receptor beta chains listed below, sequenced in a study of radiation and T cells in renal cell carcinoma. TCRdb keeps only in-frame clones here, not all; method: immunoSEQ multiplex PCR. The sample has some 97,000 clones, roughly 82% seen once. Sample time point: blood 4 weeks post-SBRT, at nephrectomy. Noted treatment: 15 Gy SBRT to primary tumor, nephrectomy 4 weeks later. This specimen consisted of blood, obtained from a patient whose treatment included radiotherapy and nephrectomy. These receptors all come from a man in his 60s with renal cell carcinoma.

The V gene is TRBV6-5, the J gene TRBJ1-1; 7 bases fit TRBD1. CDR1 and CDR2 (germline): MNHEY, SVGAGI. V lost 6 bases and J lost 1; bases outside the gene matches: 8. The CDR3 consists of 15 residues. The CDR3 DNA reads as TGTGCCAGCAGACCGCTCCGGACAGGGAACACTGAAGCTTTCTTT. Encoded protein: CASRPLRTGNTEAFF.

The chain recombines TRBV4-2 with TRBJ2-7; D not certain. CDR1 and CDR2 from the germline V gene are LGHNA and YNFKEQ. V shed 0 bases and J shed 10 bases, with 16 bases lying between them. The CDR3 runs 14 residues. CDR3 in DNA: TGTGCCAGCAGCCAAGATATTAGAGATACGAGCCAGTACTTC. Protein product: CASSQDIRDTSQYF.

V is TRBV18 and J is TRBJ2-1, with TRBD2 identical over 7 bases. The CDR3 extends over 16 amino acids. The V gene end was trimmed by 2 bases and the J gene end by 7 bases; junction bases not matched to a gene: 11. The germline V gene has CDR1 KGHSH and CDR2 LQKENI. The CDR3: CASSPSYAGVGNEQFF. The DNA for the CDR3 is TGTGCCAGCTCACCAAGCTACGCGGGAGTAGGAAATGAGCAGTTCTTC. The whole variable domain, remainder taken from reference TRBV18 and TRBJ2-1, is NAGVMQNPRHLVRRRGQEARLRCSPMKGHSHVYWYRQLPEEGLKFMVYLQKENIIDESGMPKERFSAEFPKEGPSILRIQQVVRGDSAAYFCASSPSYAGVGNEQFFGPGTRLTVL.

V usage is TRBV7-2 and J usage is TRBJ1-4; 8 nucleotides agree with TRBD1. The CDR3 extends over 18 amino acids. CDR1 and CDR2 from the germline V gene are SGHTA and FQGNSA. After removal of 1 base from V and 4 bases from J, the junction contained 11 bases not matched to a gene. CDR3 protein: CASSLGPRRTGLNEKLFF. As DNA, the CDR3 is TGTGCCAGCAGCTTAGGCCCCAGACGGACAGGGCTTAATGAAAAACTGTTTTTT.

The V and J genes are TRBV2 and TRBJ2-6; the match to TRBD1 covers 10 bases. The CDR3 contains 16 residues. The V segment lost 6 bases and the J segment 2 bases; nucleotides outside the gene matches: 4. The germline CDR1 and CDR2 sequences are SNHLY and FYNNEI. The CDR3, as DNA: TGTGCCAGCAGATCCGGGACAGGGGCTGGGGCCAACGTCCTGACTTTC. Its protein is CASRSGTGAGANVLTF.

J is TRBJ2-1 and V is TRBV13; D gene unclear. Per the germline V gene, CDR1 is PRHDT and CDR2 is FYEKMQ (reference sequence). V lost 0 bases and J 4 bases, leaving 13 bases between the germline ends. CDR3 length: 16 amino acids. The CDR3 DNA sequence: TGTGCCAGCAGCTTAGGCTGGAGTGCGTCTTACAATGAGCAGTTCTTC. Amino acids: CASSLGWSASYNEQFF.

The chain uses TRBV5-1 and TRBJ2-1; TRBD1 or TRBD2 may be the D gene (5 bases each). CDR1 SGHRS and CDR2 YFSETQ come from the germline V gene. V lost 3 bases to trimming and J lost 2 bases, with 12 bases between them. The CDR3 spans 15 residues. CDR3 DNA: TGCGCCAGCAGCTCGAGGGGTGCAGCCTACAATGAGCAGTTCTTC. Amino acids: CASSSRGAAYNEQFF.

The chain uses TRBV7-2 and TRBJ2-2; D is unresolved. The CDR3 consists of 15 residues. V was pared by 3 bases and J by 2 bases, with 10 bases between. Looked up from germline, CDR1 is SGHTA and CDR2 is FQGNSA. The CDR3 spells CASSLVSINTGELFF. In nucleotides, the CDR3 is TGTGCCAGCAGCTTGGTTAGCATCAACACCGGGGAGCTGTTTTTT. The full variable domain, rest sourced from reference TRBV7-2 and TRBJ2-2, is GAGVSQSPSNKVTEKGKDVELRCDPISGHTALYWYRQSLGQGLEFLIYFQGNSAPDKSGLPSDRFSAERTGGSVSTLTIQRTQQEDSAVYLCASSLVSINTGELFFGEGSRLTVL.

The chain has TRBV28 and TRBJ2-7; 7 bases align to TRBD2. The germline gives CDR1 MDHEN, CDR2 SYDVKM. Trimming at V came to 4 bases and at J to 4 bases, leaving 13 bases not matched to a gene. The CDR3 runs 16 residues. The CDR3 coding sequence is TGTGCCAGCAGTTCCCCAGGAGGGAGGGCGGTATACGAGCAGTACTTC. Amino acid sequence: CASSSPGGRAVYEQYF. Looking up the rest from reference TRBV28 and TRBJ2-7 gives the full variable domain: DVKVTQSSRYLVKRTGEKVFLECVQDMDHENMFWYRQDPGLGLRLIYFSYDVKMKEKGDIPEGYSVSREKKERFSLILESASTNQTSMYLCASSSPGGRAVYEQYFGPGTRLTVT.

The V call is TRBV2, the J call TRBJ1-5, with a tentative D call TRBD1 (5 bases). Germline loops: CDR1 SNHLY, CDR2 FYNNEI. The germline V and J ends were trimmed by 1 base and 6 bases, with 10 bases remaining between them. This CDR3 spans 14 amino acids. The CDR3 loop is CASSEVQGVQPQHF. DNA of the CDR3: TGTGCCAGCAGTGAAGTTCAGGGTGTTCAGCCCCAGCATTTT.

This chain connects TRBV7-9 to TRBJ1-6; unclear D gene. The length of the CDR3 is 14 residues. V was clipped by 1 base and J by 9 bases, with 10 bases between them. Per germline, CDR1 SEHNR and CDR2 FQNEAQ (reference sequence). CDR3 coding DNA: TGTGCCAGCAGCTTAGGATCCACCAGTTCACCCCTCCACTTT. This translates into CASSLGSTSSPLHF.

J is TRBJ2-7 and V is TRBV15; TRBD2 matches 10 bases. The V and J ends lost 0 bases and 0 bases, in that order; junction bases with no gene match: 11. The germline gives CDR1 LNHNV, CDR2 YYDKDF (reference sequence). This CDR3 is 19 amino acids long. The CDR3 protein is CATSRESGRASRTSYEQYF. In DNA, the CDR3 is TGTGCCACCAGCAGAGAAAGCGGGAGGGCCTCGAGGACCTCCTACGAGCAGTACTTC.

This chain uses TRBV30 with TRBJ1-5; D not certain. From germline, CDR1 is GTSNPN and CDR2 SVGIG (reference sequence). This CDR3 comprises 13 residues. V dropped 0 bases and J dropped 1 base, with 4 bases sitting between them. CDR3 in DNA: TGTGCCTGGAGTGTACAGAGCAATCAGCCCCAGCATTTT. It yields the protein CAWSVQSNQPQHF. The variable domain in full, with the rest retrieved from reference TRBV30 and TRBJ1-5, is SQTIHQWPATLVQPVGSPLSLECTVEGTSNPNLYWYRQAAGRGLQLLFYSVGIGQISSEVPQNLSASRPQDRQFILSSKKLLLSDSGFYLCAWSVQSNQPQHFGDGTRLSIL.

CDR3 DNA: TGTGCCAGCAGCGGTGTGAGTATCGACACCGGGGAGCTGTTTTTT. This codes for CASSGVSIDTGELFF. The V gene is TRBV7-2, the J gene TRBJ2-2; D gene ambiguous. The CDR3 is 15 amino acids. The germline V and J ends were trimmed by 5 bases and 3 bases, with 13 bases remaining between them. Per germline, CDR1 SGHTA and CDR2 FQGNSA. The full variable domain, its missing parts supplied by reference TRBV7-2 and TRBJ2-2, is GAGVSQSPSNKVTEKGKDVELRCDPISGHTALYWYRQSLGQGLEFLIYFQGNSAPDKSGLPSDRFSAERTGGSVSTLTIQRTQQEDSAVYLCASSGVSIDTGELFFGEGSRLTVL.

The rearrangement uses TRBV18 and TRBJ2-2; tentative D call: TRBD2 (6 bases). With 3 bases removed from V and 5 bases from J, the gap between germline ends came to 13 bases. The germline V gene has CDR1 KGHSH and CDR2 LQKENI. The CDR3 has 15 residues. The CDR3 loop reads CASSPQRGTTGELFF. The CDR3 coding sequence is TGTGCCAGCTCACCCCAACGGGGGACTACCGGGGAGCTGTTTTTT.